The 25 T cell receptor beta chains listed next were all sequenced from one sample in a study of T cell responses to AZD1222 COVID-19 vaccine. TCRdb's copy holds only in-frame clones and misses some; the assay was immunoSEQ multiplex PCR. The table includes approximately 160,000 clones, 90% detected once. This sample comprised peripheral blood, obtained on day 0 of AZD1222 vaccination. These receptors came from an adult in good health.

This clone was recorded only once. This chain connects TRBV28 to TRBJ1-2; D is undetermined. CDR3 length: 15 amino acids. From germline, CDR1 is MDHEN and CDR2 SYDVKM. Between the trimmed V and J ends, which lost 3 bases and 2 bases, there was a span of 13 bases. CDR3 sequence (DNA): TGTGCCAGCAGTTTTAACAGACTTATAAACTATGGCTACACCTTC. It encodes CASSFNRLINYGYTF.

V and J are TRBV5-1 and TRBJ2-7; TRBD2 matches 11 bases. CDR3 length: 15 residues. Germline CDR1 SGHRS, CDR2 YFSETQ. Trimming at V came to 1 base and at J to 1 base, leaving 1 base not matched to a gene. This chain's CDR3 is CASSLTSGGSYEQYF. The CDR3 DNA follows: TGCGCCAGCAGCTTGACTAGCGGGGGTTCCTACGAGCAGTACTTC.

V gene TRBV19 combines with J gene TRBJ2-7, with a possible D match to TRBD1 (6 bases). The CDR3 totals 15 residues. Germline loops: CDR1 LNHDA, CDR2 SQIVND (reference sequence). The V and J ends lost 6 bases and 0 bases respectively, with 15 bases between them. CDR3 sequence reads: CASRERVGGSYEQYF. The CDR3 nucleotides read TGTGCCAGTAGGGAGCGTGTAGGGGGCTCCTACGAGCAGTACTTC.

The V gene is TRBV9, the J gene TRBJ2-1; 7 nucleotides match TRBD2. The CDR3 is 13 residues long. Trimming cost V 2 bases and J 9 bases; bases outside gene matches: 5. Germline values: CDR1 SGDLS, CDR2 YYNGEE. The CDR3 DNA reads TGTGCCAGCAGCGTCTACGGGGGGACTGAGCAGTTCTTC. Residues: CASSVYGGTEQFF.

The chain couples TRBV5-6 to TRBJ1-4; D unclear. Germline V gives CDR1 SGHDT, CDR2 YYEEEE. Between the trimmed V and J ends, which lost 2 bases and 4 bases, there was a span of 9 bases. The CDR3 is 14 residues long. In nucleotides, the CDR3 is TGTGCCAGCAGCTTTCGACGGAATAATGAAAAACTGTTTTTT. Encoded protein: CASSFRRNNEKLFF.

On this clone itself: One junction end disagrees with the germline gene, perhaps due to a read error. V usage is TRBV7-7 and J usage is TRBJ2-1; 8 bases are a match to TRBD2. The germline CDR1 and CDR2 sequences are SSHAT and FNYEAQ (reference sequence). The CDR3 extends over 15 amino acids. CDR3 sequence (DNA): TGTGCTAGCAGCTTAGGTAGCGGGGTGTACAATGAGCAGTTCTTC. Residues: CASSLGSGVYNEQFF.

The J gene is TRBJ2-3, the V gene TRBV4-1, with 7 bases fitting TRBD1. The CDR3 is 18 amino acids. V was pared by 0 bases and J by 1 base, with 10 bases of the junction left unmatched. Germline CDR1 and CDR2: MGHRA and YSYEKL. The CDR3 loop reads CASSQDVEGALGTDTQYF. CDR3 DNA: TGCGCCAGCAGCCAAGATGTCGAGGGGGCCCTTGGCACAGATACGCAGTATTTT.

V and J are TRBV19 and TRBJ2-7; tentatively, D is TRBD1 or TRBD2 (6 bases each). Germline V CDR1 and CDR2: LNHDA, SQIVND (reference sequence). V gave up 2 bases and J gave up 3 bases, with 11 bases separating them. The CDR3 is 14 amino acids. CDR3 DNA: TGTGCCAGTAGTATAACGGGGGCGAGCTACGAGCAGTACTTC. This sequence encodes CASSITGASYEQYF.

This clone was picked up one time. The identical CDR3 is also encoded by other nucleotide sequences in the sample. The V call is TRBV27, the J call TRBJ1-2, with a possible D match to TRBD1 (5 bases). Per the germline V gene, CDR1 is MNHEY and CDR2 is SMNVEV (reference sequence). The CDR3 totals 14 residues. V dropped 2 bases and J dropped 5 bases, with 12 bases sitting between them. In DNA, the CDR3 is TGTGCCAGCAGTTTAGGGGGATTAGGGTATGGCTACACCTTC. The encoded protein is CASSLGGLGYGYTF.

The chain recombines TRBV30 with TRBJ2-3; D unclear. In germline, CDR1 is GTSNPN, CDR2 SVGIG (reference sequence). V was pared by 0 bases and J by 5 bases, with 6 bases between. The CDR3 spans 12 residues. The CDR3 sequence: CAWSVELDTQYF. In nucleotides, the CDR3 is TGTGCCTGGAGTGTTGAACTAGATACGCAGTATTTT. Filled out from reference TRBV30 and TRBJ2-3, the complete variable domain reads SQTIHQWPATLVQPVGSPLSLECTVEGTSNPNLYWYRQAAGRGLQLLFYSVGIGQISSEVPQNLSASRPQDRQFILSSKKLLLSDSGFYLCAWSVELDTQYFGPGTRLTVL.

The J gene is TRBJ2-4, the V gene TRBV20-1, with TRBD2 identical over 10 bases. The germline V gene encodes CDR1 DFQATT and CDR2 SNEGSKA (reference sequence). Trimming cost V 5 bases and J 13 bases; bases outside gene matches: 5. CDR3 length: 11 amino acids. As DNA, the CDR3 is TGCAGTGCTCCCAAGCGGGGGGGACAGTACTTC. Amino acid sequence: CSAPKRGGQYF.

The genes are TRBV28 and TRBJ2-7; tentatively, D is TRBD2 (7 bases). The CDR3 covers 14 residues. Germline CDR1 is MDHEN and CDR2 is SYDVKM. Trimming removed 7 bases from V and 4 bases from J, with 17 bases in between. The CDR3 is CASITLGGRYEQYF. The CDR3 nucleotides read TGTGCCAGCATCACCTTGGGGGGGCGGTACGAGCAGTACTTC.

This rearrangement joins TRBV7-2 to TRBJ2-7; 10 bases align to TRBD1. V dropped 6 bases and J dropped 4; count of bases not matched to a gene: 9. The CDR3 spans 15 residues. Germline lookup yields CDR1 SGHTA and CDR2 FQGNSA. For the CDR3, the DNA is TGTGCCAGCAGTCGGACCGGGACAGGGGATTACGAGCAGTACTTC. This encodes CASSRTGTGDYEQYF.

V is TRBV28 and J is TRBJ1-6; TRBD1 matches at 7 bases. Germline CDR1 reads MDHEN; CDR2 reads SYDVKM. V lost 7 bases, J lost 10 bases, and 10 bases stayed unmatched. CDR3 length: 14 amino acids. DNA for the CDR3: TGTGCCAGCATCAACTCAGGGGGAGGATCACCCCTCCACTTT. Encoded protein: CASINSGGGSPLHF.

In its sample, this clone was seen once. The V and J genes are TRBV7-9 and TRBJ1-1, with D perhaps TRBD1 (6 bases). V was pared by 5 bases and J by 5 bases, with 15 bases between. CDR3 length: 14 amino acids. Germline values: CDR1 SEHNR, CDR2 FQNEAQ (reference sequence). The CDR3 protein is CASSRVQGRTEAFF. CDR3 bases: TGTGCCAGCAGCCGCGTGCAGGGGCGGACTGAAGCTTTCTTT.

For the CDR3, the DNA is TGTGCCACCAGCAGAGATCGCCAGGGTTCTAATTCACCCCTCCACTTT. Translating gives CATSRDRQGSNSPLHF. The chain uses TRBV15 and TRBJ1-6; tentatively, D is TRBD1 (5 bases). CDR1 is LNHNV and CDR2 is YYDKDF in the germline V gene (reference sequence). This CDR3 comprises 16 residues. The V end was cut by 0 bases, the J end by 6 bases, with 12 bases between.

The rearrangement uses TRBV5-1 and TRBJ2-7; 8 positions agree with TRBD1. This CDR3 region has 15 residues. The ends lost 5 bases at V and 3 bases at J; junction bases unmatched: 10. Germline V gene data show CDR1 as SGHRS and CDR2 as YFSETQ. Here the CDR3 DNA reads TGCGCCAGCAGTATCGCAGGGGGCCCCGGCTACGAGCAGTACTTC. Its protein is CASSIAGGPGYEQYF.

In this sample, this clone turned up once. The chain recombines TRBV19 with TRBJ2-5; D not resolved. The CDR3 has 12 amino acids. Germline CDR1 reads LNHDA; CDR2 reads SQIVND (reference sequence). V was pared by 7 bases and J by 5 bases, with 11 bases between. The CDR3 region has the DNA TGTGCCAGTACCGACTCTTGGGAGACCCAGTACTTC. Encoded protein: CASTDSWETQYF.

In this sample, this clone turned up once. This chain uses TRBV7-9 with TRBJ2-3; D perhaps matches TRBD2 (6 bases). Trimming left V 5 bases short and J 1 base short, with 19 bases between. Per germline, CDR1 SEHNR and CDR2 FQNEAQ (reference sequence). This CDR3 region has 17 residues. Here the CDR3 reads CASSQQNGGARTDTQYF. DNA of the CDR3: TGTGCCAGCAGCCAACAAAACGGGGGAGCGCGCACAGATACGCAGTATTTT.

The chain joins TRBV5-1 to TRBJ1-1; TRBD1 might be the D (6 bases). This CDR3 comprises 14 residues. V lost 1 base, J lost 6 bases, and 13 bases lay in between. Germline V gene data show CDR1 as SGHRS and CDR2 as YFSETQ. The CDR3 DNA sequence: TGCGCCAGCAGCTTGACGGTGGGGGCAGCTGAAGCTTTCTTT. Translating it yields CASSLTVGAAEAFF.

The chain recombines TRBV4-3 with TRBJ1-2; D is undetermined. Trimming took 0 bases from V and 4 from J, leaving 12 bases between them. Germline CDR1 is LGHNA and CDR2 is YSLEER. The CDR3 totals 15 residues. CDR3 in amino acids: CASSQDRGVGYGYTF. CDR3 in DNA: TGCGCCAGCAGCCAAGATCGGGGTGTAGGCTATGGCTACACCTTC.

This chain joins TRBV28 and TRBJ1-2; D is unclear. This CDR3 is built from 12 residues. Germline V gene sequence: CDR1 MDHEN, CDR2 SYDVKM. V dropped 6 bases and J dropped 1 base, with 6 bases sitting between them. CDR3 protein: CASRQSNYGYTF. DNA for the CDR3: TGTGCCAGCAGACAGAGTAACTATGGCTACACCTTC.

The V gene is TRBV6-2 or TRBV6-3, the J gene TRBJ1-1; D uncertain. V was shortened by 2 bases and J by 0 bases, with 7 bases between the two germline ends. The CDR3 runs to 14 residues. Germline assignment: CDR1 MNHEY and CDR2 SVGEGT. CDR3 residues: CASSYGRMNTEAFF. CDR3 DNA sequence: TGTGCCAGCAGTTACGGCAGAATGAACACTGAAGCTTTCTTT.

As DNA, the CDR3 is TGTGCCAGTAGTGCGACAGGGGCCGAGGTGTACGAGCAGTACTTC. Protein product: CASSATGAEVYEQYF. The gene calls are TRBV19 and TRBJ2-7, with 8 bases identical to TRBD1. Per the germline V gene, CDR1 is LNHDA and CDR2 is SQIVND (reference sequence). With 5 bases clipped from V and 4 bases from J, the junction kept 10 bases outside the gene matches. This CDR3 comprises 15 residues.

The chain uses TRBV20-1 and TRBJ1-5; the match to TRBD1 covers 7 bases. Germline V gene sequence: CDR1 DFQATT, CDR2 SNEGSKA (reference sequence). Trimming cost V 3 bases and J 11 bases; bases outside gene matches: 4. The CDR3 has 11 amino acids. CDR3 coding DNA: TGCAGTGCTAGTGGGACAGCGACCCAGCATTTT. Protein product: CSASGTATQHF.